This entry lists 13 T cell receptor beta chains sequenced from one sample in a study of Ad26.COV2.S vaccination and SARS-CoV-2 variants. Treatment given: around 19 received Ad26.COV2.S at low or high dose, single or two shots; a few received placebo; per-sample allocation not given. Day 63 following the first vaccine or placebo injection was when the samples were taken. Using immunoSEQ multiplex PCR, the repertoire was profiled, and TCRdb retains in-frame clones only, with some absent. This sample has fewer than 400,000 clones, with roughly 90% found just once. The sequencing here drew on peripheral blood, taken in a trial of Ad26.COV2.S vaccine versus placebo. The origin of the receptors is a person between 18 and 65 years old who received the Ad26.COV2.S COVID-19 vaccine or a placebo.

This chain uses TRBV28 with TRBJ1-6, with D unresolved. V was trimmed by 1 base and J by 10 bases, leaving 5 bases between them. The CDR3 contains 12 residues. In germline, CDR1 is MDHEN, CDR2 SYDVKM. The CDR3, as DNA: TGTGCCAGCAGTTTATACCGCTCACCCCTCCACTTT. Its protein product is CASSLYRSPLHF. Filled out from reference TRBV28 and TRBJ1-6, the complete variable domain reads DVKVTQSSRYLVKRTGEKVFLECVQDMDHENMFWYRQDPGLGLRLIYFSYDVKMKEKGDIPEGYSVSREKKERFSLILESASTNQTSMYLCASSLYRSPLHFGNGTRLTVT.

V is TRBV18 and J is TRBJ2-3; possible D gene TRBD1, 6 bases. This CDR3 is 15 amino acids long. The germline CDR1 and CDR2 sequences are KGHSH and LQKENI. V dropped 3 bases and J dropped 0 bases, with 10 bases sitting between them. The CDR3 nucleotides are TGTGCCAGCTCACCGCAGGGGATTAGCACAGATACGCAGTATTTT. It encodes CASSPQGISTDTQYF.

V gene TRBV2 combines with J gene TRBJ1-1; TRBD1 might be the D (6 bases). The CDR3 sequence is 12 residues long. Germline lookup yields CDR1 SNHLY and CDR2 FYNNEI. Trimming took 10 bases from V and 1 from J, leaving 10 bases between them. The CDR3 coding sequence is TGTGCCACGGGGGGCTGGAACACTGAAGCTTTCTTT. Residues: CATGGWNTEAFF. Filled out from reference TRBV2 and TRBJ1-1, the complete variable domain reads EPEVTQTPSHQVTQMGQEVILRCVPISNHLYFYWYRQILGQKVEFLVSFYNNEISEKSEIFDDQFSVERPDGSNFTLKIRSTKLEDSAMYFCATGGWNTEAFFGQGTRLTVV.

The chain joins TRBV29-1 to TRBJ1-2; D is possibly TRBD1 (5 bases). CDR1 is SQVTM and CDR2 is ANQGSEA in the germline V gene. V lost 3 bases, J lost 4 bases, and 6 bases lay in between. This CDR3 comprises 11 residues. CDR3 amino acids: CSVDRVYGYTF. CDR3 DNA: TGCAGCGTTGACAGGGTCTATGGCTACACCTTC.

The chain carries TRBV12-3 or TRBV12-4 and TRBJ1-2, with 8 bases lining up with TRBD1. J gave up 2 bases and V 5 bases, and 1 base lay outside the gene matches. The CDR3 totals 13 residues. CDR3 coding DNA: TGTGCCAGCAGTGACAGGGGAAACTATGGCTACACCTTC. This gives the protein CASSDRGNYGYTF.

This clone has just a few counts. V gene TRBV12-3 or TRBV12-4 combines with J gene TRBJ1-1, with D possibly TRBD1 on 6 matching bases. The ends were cut back, 3 bases at V and 10 bases at J, with 15 bases in the middle. The CDR3 length is 13 residues. This CDR3 is CASSFAGARGAFF. In DNA form, the CDR3 reads TGTGCCAGCAGTTTCGCCGGGGCCAGGGGAGCTTTCTTT.

This rearrangement joins TRBV19 to TRBJ2-3; D may be TRBD1 (6 bases). Germline V gene sequence: CDR1 LNHDA, CDR2 SQIVND (reference sequence). This CDR3 has 14 residues. V lost 3 bases, J lost 6 bases, and 13 bases lay in between. The CDR3 region is CASSISRTADTQYF. The CDR3 DNA is TGTGCCAGTAGTATCTCAAGGACAGCTGATACGCAGTATTTT.

With respect to this clone: One junction end does not reproduce the germline sequence, and a read error may be involved. The chain employs TRBV6-2 or TRBV6-3 and TRBJ1-1, with D possibly matching TRBD1 (5 bases). This CDR3 has 11 amino acids. Germline V gene sequence: CDR1 MNHEY, CDR2 SVGEGT. As DNA, the CDR3 is TGTGCCAGCAGTTACTCTCCTCCAGGGCCTTTT. Translating it yields CASSYSPPGPF.

This chain connects TRBV19 to TRBJ1-5; 7 bases match TRBD1. Germline assignment: CDR1 LNHDA and CDR2 SQIVND (reference sequence). V lost 5 bases and J lost 3; bases outside the gene matches: 7. This CDR3 region has 15 residues. The CDR3 DNA sequence: TGTGCCAGTAGTGCGGTACAGGGGAACAATCAGCCCCAGCATTTT. This gives the protein CASSAVQGNNQPQHF.

The V gene is TRBV9, the J gene TRBJ2-1; no clear D gene. The CDR3 is made up of 15 amino acids. Per germline, CDR1 SGDLS and CDR2 YYNGEE. The V gene lost 0 bases and the J gene lost 4 bases, with 11 bases spanning the gap. The CDR3 protein is CASSVEDSGYNEQFF. CDR3 in DNA: TGTGCCAGCAGCGTAGAGGATTCTGGATACAATGAGCAGTTCTTC.

The count of this clone is one. CDR3 sequence (DNA): TGTGCCAGCAGTGTTCGACTCGGGGATGAAAAACTGTTTTTT. This encodes CASSVRLGDEKLFF. V is TRBV2 and J is TRBJ1-4, with D uncertain. This CDR3 region has 14 residues. Germline V gene sequence: CDR1 SNHLY, CDR2 FYNNEI. V gave up 4 bases and J gave up 6 bases, with 12 bases separating them.

This sequence joins TRBV6-2 or TRBV6-3 and TRBJ1-2, with unresolved D. The germline CDR1 and CDR2 sequences are MNHEY and SVGEGT. The CDR3 is 15 residues long. V gave up 3 bases and J gave up 2 bases, with 13 bases separating them. The CDR3 spells CASSYEGRSNYGYTF. The CDR3 nucleotides read TGTGCCAGCAGTTATGAAGGCCGTTCGAACTATGGCTACACCTTC.

V usage is TRBV2 and J usage is TRBJ2-3; TRBD2 aligns across 8 bases. This CDR3 spans 17 amino acids. With 2 bases clipped from V and 2 bases from J, the junction kept 9 bases outside the gene matches. Germline assignment: CDR1 SNHLY and CDR2 FYNNEI. The CDR3, as DNA: TGTGCCAGCAGTGAACCGGGGGGGTCTGAACACACAGATACGCAGTATTTT. Protein product: CASSEPGGSEHTDTQYF.